This T cell receptor beta chain comes out of a study of long-term antiretroviral therapy in people with HIV. Study-level information: The earliest samples predate the 2015 immediate-ART recommendation by about a decade.

Samples were assayed with immunoSEQ v3.0 at survey level. Some clones are missing from TCRdb's copy, which holds only in-frame ones; the method was immunoSEQ multiplex PCR. The sample has around 29,000 clones, 95% seen once. Germline V gene sequence: CDR1 SGDLS, CDR2 YYNGEE. V lost 4 bases and J 7 bases, leaving 15 bases between the germline ends. The CDR3 is 13 residues long. The specimen was unsorted PBMCs, collected 5.3 years after starting antiretroviral therapy. This TCR came from a man aged 25-40 years with HIV. The chain joins TRBV9 to TRBJ2-7; D may match TRBD1 or TRBD2 (6 bases each). This CDR3 reads CASSTGGAREQYF. In DNA form, the CDR3 reads TGTGCCAGCAGCACCGGGGGCGCGAGGGAGCAGTACTTC.